This T cell receptor beta chain was profiled in a study of monozygotic twins with inflammatory bowel disease. Every TCR library drew on 3500 ng of total RNA. A template switching step added UMIs, each with a 6-nucleotide sample barcode. Using TCRalpha and TCRbeta cDNA, the researchers carried out two nested PCRs that lasted around 15 and 10 cycles. TCRdb reprocessed the 5' RACE reads and keeps a single row for each CDR3 protein, giving no DNA. Recorded for this sample: 330,000 or so distinct CDR3 sequences. Germline CDR1 reads SGHAT; CDR2 reads FQNNGV. The CDR3 has 15 residues. Sequencing used blood. The V gene is TRBV11-2, the J gene TRBJ2-6; TCRdb's D call of TRBD1 is untestable without DNA. The sequence came from a human donor with ulcerative colitis or Crohn's disease, or a healthy co-twin of an affected twin (not recorded which). The CDR3: CASSGRDSGANVLTF. The whole variable domain, filled in from reference TRBV11-2 and TRBJ2-6, reads EAGVAQSPRYKIIEKRQSVAFWCNPISGHATLYWYQQILGQGPKLLIQFQNNGVVDDSQLPKDRFSAERLKGVDSTLKIQPAKLEDSAVYLCASSGRDSGANVLTFGAGSRLTVL.